These 23 T cell receptor beta chains came from one sample sequenced in a study of T cell repertoires in cytomegalovirus infection. A single record per CDR3 protein comes from TCRdb applying MiXCR to the reads. In the table there are around 530,000 distinct CDR3 sequences, more than 20% of which are singletons. Sequenced: PBMCs. Receptors were obtained from a human donor in good health (CMV status not recorded). Some clones in this sample may be carry-over from other donors' samples.

A few counts support this clonotype. The V and J genes are TRBV3-1 and TRBJ2-5, with 7 bases aligning to TRBD1. CDR3 length: 16 amino acids. Trimming at V came to 0 bases and at J to 4 bases, leaving 8 bases not matched to a gene. The germline V gene has CDR1 LGHDT and CDR2 YNNKEL (reference sequence). The DNA of the CDR3 is TGTGCCAGCAGCCAAGAACAGGGGCGATTGGGAGAGACCCAGTACTTC. Translated: CASSQEQGRLGETQYF.

This chain links TRBV28 with TRBJ2-3; 10 nucleotides agree with TRBD1. This CDR3 has 16 residues. Germline V lookup: CDR1 MDHEN, CDR2 SYDVKM. The trim removed 5 bases at V and 2 bases at J, leaving 7 bases unmatched. The CDR3 DNA reads as TGTGCCAGCAGTCAATCCGGACAGGGGGACACAGATACGCAGTATTTT. Amino acid sequence: CASSQSGQGDTDTQYF.

This clonotype occurred many times. This CDR3 reads CASSLSGRNYGYTF. In DNA, the CDR3 is TGTGCCAGCAGCTTAAGTGGACGGAACTATGGCTACACCTTC. The V gene is TRBV7-8, the J gene TRBJ1-2, with D uncertain. Trimming took 2 bases from V and 2 from J, leaving 9 bases between them. This CDR3 region has 14 residues. Germline lookup yields CDR1 SGHVS and CDR2 FQNEAQ.

V gene TRBV11-1 combines with J gene TRBJ1-3; D might be TRBD1 (6 bases). The CDR3 covers 15 residues. Trimming removed 5 bases at V and 6 bases at J, with 17 bases between. Germline-derived CDR1 and CDR2 are SGHAT and FQDESV (reference sequence). CDR3: CASSDFDRPENTIYF. The CDR3 nucleotides read TGTGCCAGCAGCGATTTCGACAGGCCGGAAAACACCATATATTTT.

This clonotype was seen a handful of times. The rearrangement joins TRBV19 to TRBJ2-1; TRBD2 agrees at 13 bases. With 4 bases clipped from V and 6 bases from J, the junction kept 6 bases outside the gene matches. The CDR3 runs to 16 residues. Looked up from germline, CDR1 is LNHDA and CDR2 is SQIVND (reference sequence). CDR3 amino acids: CASSTSGLAGANEQFF. CDR3 in DNA: TGTGCCAGTAGTACCTCCGGACTAGCGGGAGCCAATGAGCAGTTCTTC.

The chain uses TRBV6-2 or TRBV6-3 and TRBJ2-2, with 10 bases identical to TRBD2. The CDR3 loop spans 15 amino acids. V gave up 6 bases and J gave up 4 bases; unmatched junction bases: 5. Germline loops: CDR1 MNHEY, CDR2 SVGEGT. The CDR3 sequence is CASRGAGGATGELFF. The CDR3, as DNA: TGTGCCAGCAGAGGAGCGGGAGGGGCCACCGGGGAGCTGTTTTTT.

This clonotype was recorded many times. The chain has TRBV11-2 and TRBJ2-2; TRBD1 aligns across 9 bases. The CDR3 length is 15 residues. Unmatched junction bases numbered 5, after V lost 5 bases and J lost 4 bases. In germline, CDR1 is SGHAT, CDR2 FQNNGV. CDR3 coding DNA: TGTGCCAGCAGCCCCGGGACAGGGCTCACCGGGGAGCTGTTTTTT. It codes for CASSPGTGLTGELFF.

In its sample, this clonotype was seen once. This chain joins TRBV2 and TRBJ2-2; D possibly corresponds to TRBD2 (5 bases). The V gene lost 0 bases and the J gene lost 6 bases, with 17 bases spanning the gap. From germline, CDR1 is SNHLY and CDR2 FYNNEI. The CDR3 length is 17 residues. In nucleotides, the CDR3 is TGTGCCAGCAGTGAAGCCGTTAGGGTCGGGGTTCCCGGGGAGCTGTTTTTT. The encoded protein is CASSEAVRVGVPGELFF.

The chain uses TRBV28 and TRBJ2-2; 15 bases align to TRBD2. Germline CDR1 and CDR2: MDHEN and SYDVKM. V shed 6 bases, J shed 3 bases, and the junction held 5 bases outside the gene matches. The CDR3 length is 17 residues. This CDR3 reads CASRGLAGGPDTGELFF. DNA for the CDR3: TGTGCCAGCAGAGGACTAGCGGGAGGGCCGGACACCGGGGAGCTGTTTTTT.

This clonotype has only a few counts. The chain links TRBV4-3 to TRBJ2-3; 13 nucleotides agree with TRBD2. Germline V lookup: CDR1 LGHNA, CDR2 YSLEER. The CDR3 sequence is 16 residues long. Losses at the gene ends were 1 base for V and 6 bases for J; bases not matched to a gene: 4. The CDR3, as DNA: TGCGCCAGCAGCCAAGGGAGGACTAGCGGGAGCGATACGCAGTATTTT. Translation: CASSQGRTSGSDTQYF.

This clonotype has just a few counts. This chain uses TRBV7-8 with TRBJ2-1; 12 bases align to TRBD2. The CDR3 is 17 residues long. CDR1 and CDR2 (germline): SGHVS, FQNEAQ. V shed 5 bases, J shed 10 bases, and the junction held 15 bases outside the gene matches. In DNA, the CDR3 is TGTGCCAGCAGCGAACTCAGACTAGCGGGAGATCGGAGGGAGCAGTTCTTC. This translates into CASSELRLAGDRREQFF. The full variable domain, in which reference TRBV7-8 and TRBJ2-1 provide the parts outside the CDR3, is GAGVSQSPRYKVAKRGQDVALRCDPISGHVSLFWYQQALGQGPEFLTYFQNEAQLDKSGLPSDRFFAERPEGSVSTLKIQRTQQEDSAVYLCASSELRLAGDRREQFFGPGTRLTVL.

This clonotype appeared a few times. The V gene is TRBV6-1, the J gene TRBJ2-7, with D perhaps TRBD2 (5 bases). CDR1 is MNHNS, CDR2 SASEGT, per germline. V lost 4 bases and J 4 bases, leaving 14 bases between the germline ends. This CDR3 has 14 amino acids. The CDR3 region is CASSGGGVKYEQYV. CDR3 sequence (DNA): TGTGCCAGCAGTGGTGGAGGCGTCAAATACGAGCAGTACGTC.

This rearrangement joins TRBV4-3 to TRBJ2-1, with D possibly TRBD2 on 6 matching bases. Per germline, CDR1 LGHNA and CDR2 YSLEER. V shed 1 base and J shed 7 bases, with 20 bases lying between them. This CDR3 region has 17 residues. This CDR3 is CASSQAPTGVGKNEQFF. The CDR3 nucleotides are TGCGCCAGCAGCCAAGCCCCCACGGGAGTGGGTAAGAATGAGCAGTTCTTC.

This clonotype appeared many times. The J gene is TRBJ1-1, the V gene TRBV7-3, with a tentative D call TRBD1 (6 bases). Per germline, CDR1 SGHTA and CDR2 FQGTGA. Trimming took off 5 bases at V and 4 bases at J, with 14 bases between the two ends. CDR3 length: 14 amino acids. The CDR3 DNA sequence: TGTGCCAGCAGCCCGGGGTGGGGGCCCACTGAAGCTTTCTTT. It translates to CASSPGWGPTEAFF. Full variable domain (missing parts from reference TRBV7-3 and TRBJ1-1): GAGVSQTPSNKVTEKGKYVELRCDPISGHTALYWYRQSLGQGPEFLIYFQGTGAADDSGLPNDRFFAVRPEGSVSTLKIQRTERGDSAVYLCASSPGWGPTEAFFGQGTRLTVV.

The rearrangement uses TRBV28 and TRBJ2-6; 8 bases fit TRBD1. V shed 3 bases, J shed 0 bases, and the junction held 10 bases outside the gene matches. Germline V lookup: CDR1 MDHEN, CDR2 SYDVKM. The CDR3 has 19 residues. CDR3 residues: CASSLYSGGFSSGANVLTF. The CDR3 DNA follows: TGTGCCAGCAGTTTGTATTCAGGGGGCTTTAGCTCTGGGGCCAACGTCCTGACTTTC.

This clonotype was counted ten times or more. The chain carries TRBV12-3 or TRBV12-4 and TRBJ2-7; the D gene is possibly TRBD1 (5 bases). There are 14 residues in the CDR3. V lost 1 base to trimming and J lost 2 bases, with 9 bases between them. CDR3 sequence (DNA): TGTGCCAGCAGTTTAGGTGGGGCGGCCTACGAGCAGTACGTC. The encoded protein is CASSLGGAAYEQYV.

This clonotype was found many times. The chain has TRBV7-2 and TRBJ1-3, with 8 nucleotides matching TRBD1. Germline CDR1 reads SGHTA; CDR2 reads FQGNSA. The CDR3 is 15 residues long. The V segment lost 4 bases and the J segment 3 bases; nucleotides outside the gene matches: 5. CDR3 sequence: CASSSRTGLGNTIYF. The DNA for the CDR3 is TGTGCCAGCAGCTCGAGGACAGGGCTTGGAAACACCATATATTTT. Drawing the rest from reference TRBV7-2 and TRBJ1-3, the complete variable domain is GAGVSQSPSNKVTEKGKDVELRCDPISGHTALYWYRQSLGQGLEFLIYFQGNSAPDKSGLPSDRFSAERTGGSVSTLTIQRTQQEDSAVYLCASSSRTGLGNTIYFGEGSWLTVV.

The V call is TRBV19, the J call TRBJ2-7, with 12 bases lining up with TRBD2. J was trimmed by 4 bases and V by 7 bases; bases with no gene match: 8. Germline-derived CDR1 and CDR2 are LNHDA and SQIVND (reference sequence). CDR3 length equals 15 residues. The CDR3 spells CASTRTSGTTYEQYF. The CDR3 bases are TGTGCCAGTACCCGGACTAGCGGGACTACTTACGAGCAGTACTTC. Together with reference TRBV19 and TRBJ2-7, the CDR3 gives the full variable domain: DGGITQSPKYLFRKEGQNVTLSCEQNLNHDAMYWYRQDPGQGLRLIYYSQIVNDFQKGDIAEGYSVSREKKESFPLTVTSAQKNPTAFYLCASTRTSGTTYEQYFGPGTRLTVT.

This rearrangement joins TRBV9 to TRBJ2-2; 7 bases fit TRBD2. J lost 5 bases, V lost 0 bases, and 7 bases had no gene match. Germline V gives CDR1 SGDLS, CDR2 YYNGEE. This CDR3 comprises 16 residues. CDR3 sequence (DNA): TGTGCCAGCAGCGTAGCAAGCGGGACGATGACCGGGGAGCTGTTTTTT. This codes for CASSVASGTMTGELFF.

This clonotype was found a few times. V and J are TRBV6-6 and TRBJ2-5; 8 bases map to TRBD2. CDR1 and CDR2 (germline): MNHNY, SVGAGI (reference sequence). The CDR3 extends over 17 amino acids. The trim removed 0 bases at V and 7 bases at J, leaving 13 bases unmatched. The CDR3 DNA follows: TGTGCCAGCAGTTACTCCCTCCCGGCAGATGCGGGGGGGACCCAGTACTTC. This codes for CASSYSLPADAGGTQYF.

This clonotype was recorded a few times. This chain joins TRBV7-6 and TRBJ2-5, with D uncertain. V was pared by 4 bases and J by 3 bases, with 3 bases between. The germline V gene has CDR1 SGHVS and CDR2 FNYEAQ. The CDR3 length is 11 residues. CDR3 sequence: CASSYEETQYF. CDR3 DNA: TGTGCCAGCAGCTATGAAGAGACCCAGTACTTC.

This clonotype occurred a few times. The gene calls are TRBV6-1 and TRBJ2-5; the D gene is possibly TRBD1 (6 bases). The germline V gene encodes CDR1 MNHNS and CDR2 SASEGT. Trimming left V 8 bases short and J 6 bases short, with 19 bases between. The CDR3 is made up of 14 amino acids. CDR3 in amino acids: CASGPTGRAQTQYF. The CDR3 nucleotides are TGTGCCAGCGGACCGACAGGCAGGGCACAGACCCAGTACTTC.

This clonotype was seen repeatedly, ten times or more. The CDR3 loop reads CASSLLGGRTDTQYF. As DNA, the CDR3 is TGTGCCAGCAGCCTTCTTGGGGGCCGCACAGATACGCAGTATTTT. The chain recombines TRBV11-3 with TRBJ2-3; D is possibly TRBD1 (6 bases). Trimming shortened V by 5 bases and J by 1 base, and 13 bases separated the two germline ends. The CDR3 runs 15 residues. CDR1 and CDR2 (germline): SGHNT, YENEEA.